Given below is one T cell receptor beta chain in context. Its ends do not fully match the called genes, so a read error is possible. This entry belongs to a study of control samples from healthy donors and cancer patients. TCRdb's table, derived via immunoSEQ multiplex PCR, lists solely in-frame clones and lacks some. The sample records around 99,000 clones, 90% being singletons. The TCR comes from a human donor in good health. The donor label of this sample is uncertain. The specimen sequenced was blood.

CDR3 sequence reads: CSARDERLPIF. DNA for the CDR3: TGCAGTGCTAGAGATGAACGCCTTCCAATCTTT. The rearrangement uses TRBV20-1 and TRBJ1-1; D unresolved. The CDR3 spans 11 residues. Germline-derived CDR1 and CDR2 are DFQATT and SNEGSKA (reference sequence).